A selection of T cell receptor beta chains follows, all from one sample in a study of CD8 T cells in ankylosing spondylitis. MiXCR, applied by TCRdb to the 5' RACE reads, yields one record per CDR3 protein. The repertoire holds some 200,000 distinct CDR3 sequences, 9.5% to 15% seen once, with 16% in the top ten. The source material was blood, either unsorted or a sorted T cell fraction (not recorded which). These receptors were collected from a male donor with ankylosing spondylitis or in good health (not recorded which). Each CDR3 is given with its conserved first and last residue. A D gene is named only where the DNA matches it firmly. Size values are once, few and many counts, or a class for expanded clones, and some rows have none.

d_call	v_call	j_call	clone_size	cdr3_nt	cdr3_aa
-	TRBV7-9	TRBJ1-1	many	TGTGCCAGCAGCTTAGAATTCCTTTCGGGCACTGAAGCTTTCTTT	CASSLEFLSGTEAFF
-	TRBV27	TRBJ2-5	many	TGTGCCAGCAGTTTTCAGGGAGAGACCCAGTACTTC	CASSFQGETQYF
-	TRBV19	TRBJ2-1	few	TGTGCCAGTAGTAGTCTACAGGGGACTGACTACAATGAGCAGTTCTTC	CASSSLQGTDYNEQFF
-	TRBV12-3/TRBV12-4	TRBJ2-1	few	TGTGCCAGCAGTTTGACCAGAGGCGATGAGCAGTTCTTC	CASSLTRGDEQFF
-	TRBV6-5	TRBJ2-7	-	TGTGCCAGCAGTCCCTGGAGTTACAGGTCGGAGGCCAACGAGCAGTACTTC	CASSPWSYRSEANEQYF
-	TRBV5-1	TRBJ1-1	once	TGCGCCAGCAGGGAGGGGTTCGAGAACACTGAAGCTTTCTTT	CASREGFENTEAFF
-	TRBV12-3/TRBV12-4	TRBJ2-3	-	TGTGCCAGCAGTTGGACCCCTCGGGGTATAAGCACAGATACGCAGTATTTT	CASSWTPRGISTDTQYF
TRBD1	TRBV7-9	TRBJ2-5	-	TGTGCCAGCAGCTCGGACAGGGCCTCACAAGAGACCCAGTACTTC	CASSSDRASQETQYF
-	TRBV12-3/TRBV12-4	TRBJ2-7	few	TGTGCCAGCAGTGACCAGAGCTACGAGCAGTACTTC	CASSDQSYEQYF
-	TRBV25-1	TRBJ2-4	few	TGTGCCAGCAGTGAAGGGGGAACCCAGGGTACCACAAACATTCAGTACTTC	CASSEGGTQGTTNIQYF
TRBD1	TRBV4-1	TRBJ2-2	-	TGCGCCAGCAGCCAAGGACAGGGGCCCGGGGAGCTGTTTTTT	CASSQGQGPGELFF
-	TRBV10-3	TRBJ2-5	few	TGTGCCATCAGTGAGTCGGGGGCAGAGACCCAGTACTTC	CAISESGAETQYF
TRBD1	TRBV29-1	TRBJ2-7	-	TGCAGCGTTGAAGATCTTCAGGGGGCCCCCTACGAGCAGTACTTC	CSVEDLQGAPYEQYF
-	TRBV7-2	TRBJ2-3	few	TGTGCCAGCAGCCCCTCTGGGCCGGATACGCAGTATTTT	CASSPSGPDTQYF
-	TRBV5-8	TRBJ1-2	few	TGTGCCAGCAGCTCCCTGGAGCTTACAGGAACTAACTATGGCTACACCTTC	CASSSLELTGTNYGYTF
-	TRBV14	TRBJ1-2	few	TGTGCCAGCAGCCCCTGGGAGGACGGCTACACCTTC	CASSPWEDGYTF
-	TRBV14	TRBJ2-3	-	TGTGCCAGCAGCCAAATGGGAGGAGTTGATACGCAGTATTTT	CASSQMGGVDTQYF
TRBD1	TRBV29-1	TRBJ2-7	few	TGCAGCGTTGAATCGGTCGAGGGACAGGTCTACGAGCAGTACTTC	CSVESVEGQVYEQYF
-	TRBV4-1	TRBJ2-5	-	TGCGCCAGCAGCCACCGCGTTTTAGGGTCTTACCAAGAGACCCAGTACTTC	CASSHRVLGSYQETQYF
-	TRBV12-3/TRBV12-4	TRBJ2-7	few	TGTGCCAGCAGTCCCAGGGACACCTACGAGCAGTACTTC	CASSPRDTYEQYF
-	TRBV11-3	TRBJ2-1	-	TGTGCCAGCAGCTTACCTCTAAATGAGCAGTTCTTC	CASSLPLNEQFF
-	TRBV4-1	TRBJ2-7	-	TGCGCCAGCAGCCCAGAGGACGGACTGCTTTACGAGCAGTACTTC	CASSPEDGLLYEQYF
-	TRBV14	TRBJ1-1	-	TGTGCCAGCAGCCAAGTTAAAAAGGGGAACACTGAAGCTTTCTTT	CASSQVKKGNTEAFF
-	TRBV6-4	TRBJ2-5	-	TGTGCCAGCAGTGACTCGATAACAGCGGAGACCCAGTACTTC	CASSDSITAETQYF
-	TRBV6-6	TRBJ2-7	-	TGTGCCAGCAGTGAGAGGGACGAGCAGTACTTC	CASSERDEQYF
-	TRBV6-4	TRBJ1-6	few	TGTGCCAGCAGTGACAGGGACGGCGATAATTCACCCCTCCACTTT	CASSDRDGDNSPLHF
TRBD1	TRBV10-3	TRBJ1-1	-	TGTGCCATCAGTGAGTCCGCCGGGACAGGGGGCACTGAAGCTTTCTTT	CAISESAGTGGTEAFF
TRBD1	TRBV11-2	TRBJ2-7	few	TGTGCCAGCAGCTTCTCAGGGGGCGAGCAGTACTTC	CASSFSGGEQYF
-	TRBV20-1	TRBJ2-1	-	TGCAGTGCTAGCCCCCGGGGTGAGCAGTTCTTC	CSASPRGEQFF
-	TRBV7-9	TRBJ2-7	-	TGTGCCAGCAGCTCCGCCGGGGGCTCCTACGAGCAGTACTTC	CASSSAGGSYEQYF
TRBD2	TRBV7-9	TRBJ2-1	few	TGTGCCAGCAGTGATACTAGCGGGGGGGTGGATGAGCAGTTCTTC	CASSDTSGGVDEQFF
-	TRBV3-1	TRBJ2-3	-	TGTGCCAGCAGCCAAGATAGACCTAGCGTGGCAGATACGCAGTATTTT	CASSQDRPSVADTQYF
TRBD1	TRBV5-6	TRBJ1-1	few	TGTGCCAGCAGCGTGGACAGGTTGAACACTGAAGCTTTCTTT	CASSVDRLNTEAFF
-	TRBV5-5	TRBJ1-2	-	TGTGCCAGCAGCCCTCCAGGGGACTATGGCTACACCTTC	CASSPPGDYGYTF
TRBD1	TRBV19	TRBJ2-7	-	TGTGCCAGTACCCAGGGGGGACAGGGTGTCTACGAGCAGTACTTC	CASTQGGQGVYEQYF
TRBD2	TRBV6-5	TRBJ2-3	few	TGTGCCAGCAGCCGCACTAGCGGCCCTAGCACAGATACGCAGTATTTT	CASSRTSGPSTDTQYF
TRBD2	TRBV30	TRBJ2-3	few	TGTGCCTGGAGTGTGGTAGCGGGGATCACAGATACGCAGTATTTT	CAWSVVAGITDTQYF
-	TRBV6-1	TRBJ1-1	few	TGTGCCAGCAGTGAAGAGGGAACGCTGAACACTGAAGCTTTCTTT	CASSEEGTLNTEAFF
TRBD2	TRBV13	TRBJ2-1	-	TGTGCCAGCAGCTCCCGGGAGCGGGGGCCCCTAACCTACAATGAGCAGTTCTTC	CASSSRERGPLTYNEQFF
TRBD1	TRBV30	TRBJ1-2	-	TGTGCCTGGAGTAGCAGGGGGGGCTACTATGGCTACACCTTC	CAWSSRGGYYGYTF
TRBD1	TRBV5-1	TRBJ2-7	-	TGCGCCAGCAGCTTGGTTCCAGGGGGCAGCTACGAGCAGTACTTC	CASSLVPGGSYEQYF
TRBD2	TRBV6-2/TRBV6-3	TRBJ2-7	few	TGTGCCAGCAGTCCTATTAGCGGGAGGGCCGCCGAGCAGTACTTC	CASSPISGRAAEQYF
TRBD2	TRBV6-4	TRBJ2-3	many	TGTGCCAGCAGTGGGACTAGCGGGACAGATACGCAGTATTTT	CASSGTSGTDTQYF
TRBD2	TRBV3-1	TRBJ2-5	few	TGTGCCAGCAGCCAAGGGCCTAGCGGGAGCATTTCACAGTACTTC	CASSQGPSGSISQYF
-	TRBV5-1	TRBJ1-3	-	TGCGCCAGCAGCTTGGTTGGGGTTGTAGAAAACACCATATATTTT	CASSLVGVVENTIYF
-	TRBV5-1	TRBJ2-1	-	TGCGCCAGCAGCTTGGACACATGGAGCTCCTACAATGAGCAGTTCTTC	CASSLDTWSSYNEQFF
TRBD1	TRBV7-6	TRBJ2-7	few	TGTGCCAGCAGCTCTCTTGGACAGGGGGCAACCGAGCAGTACTTC	CASSSLGQGATEQYF
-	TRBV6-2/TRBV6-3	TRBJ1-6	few	TGTGCCAGCAGTTACTTCCGGGTACTCCACTTT	CASSYFRVLHF
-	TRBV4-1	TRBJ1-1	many	TGCGCCAGCAGCCCCGGACAGATTAACACTGAAGCTTTCTTT	CASSPGQINTEAFF
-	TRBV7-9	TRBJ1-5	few	TGTGCCAGCCCAGCTGACAGGACCAATCAGCCCCAGCATTTT	CASPADRTNQPQHF
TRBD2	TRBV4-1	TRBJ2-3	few	TGCGCCAGCAGCCAATCGGTAGCGGGAGGGCCCCAAGGGCAGTATTTT	CASSQSVAGGPQGQYF
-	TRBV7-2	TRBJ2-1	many	TGTGCCAGCAGCTTTAGCCCCCCTAACAATGAGCAGTTCTTC	CASSFSPPNNEQFF
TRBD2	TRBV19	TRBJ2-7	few	TGTGCCAGTAGTGGTATCCAGCGGGAGTGGGCCGAGCAGTACTTC	CASSGIQREWAEQYF
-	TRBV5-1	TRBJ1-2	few	TGCGCCAGCAGCTTGACAGGGACTTTTAACTATGGCTACACCTTC	CASSLTGTFNYGYTF
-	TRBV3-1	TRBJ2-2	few	TGTGCCAGCAGCCAAGAAGGGCTCACCGGGGAGCTGTTTTTT	CASSQEGLTGELFF
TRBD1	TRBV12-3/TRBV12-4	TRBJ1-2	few	TGTGCCAGCAGTACGGACAGGGGGGGTTATGGCTACACCTTC	CASSTDRGGYGYTF
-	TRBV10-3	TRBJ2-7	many	TGTGCCATCAGTGACTCCGGAACCTCCTACGAGCAGTACTTC	CAISDSGTSYEQYF
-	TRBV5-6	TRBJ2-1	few	TGTGCCAGCAGCTTGTTTGGGACTGGCTCCTACAATGAGCAGTTCTTC	CASSLFGTGSYNEQFF
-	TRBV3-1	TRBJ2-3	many	TGTGCCAGCAGCCAAGCCACAGATACGCAGTATTTT	CASSQATDTQYF
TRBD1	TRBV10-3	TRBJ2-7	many	TGTGCCATCAGTGGAGTCCAACTGCAGGGGGTCCCCTACGAGCAGTACTTC	CAISGVQLQGVPYEQYF